Presented here are 13 T cell receptor beta chains from one specimen sequenced in a study of control samples from healthy donors and cancer patients. Generated by immunoSEQ multiplex PCR, the TCRdb table keeps only in-frame clones and is missing some. This repertoire shows about 120,000 clones, 88% found once; its top ten account for 2% to 3%. The sample was blood. These TCRs come from a woman in her 70s in good health.

V usage is TRBV5-6 and J usage is TRBJ1-2; D gene unclear. Germline V gene sequence: CDR1 SGHDT, CDR2 YYEEEE. V dropped 4 bases and J dropped 2 bases, with 12 bases sitting between them. This CDR3 is built from 14 residues. The CDR3, as DNA: TGTGCCAGCAGCGCTATTACTGGAAACTATGGCTACACCTTC. Encoded protein: CASSAITGNYGYTF.

This clone was observed a single time. V gene TRBV20-1 combines with J gene TRBJ1-1; D gene ambiguous. The ends were cut back, 6 bases at V and 5 bases at J, with 10 bases in the middle. Looked up from germline, CDR1 is DFQATT and CDR2 is SNEGSKA (reference sequence). The CDR3 spans 11 residues. This CDR3 reads CSAQGSTEAFF. CDR3 in DNA: TGCAGTGCCCAAGGGTCTACTGAAGCTTTCTTT.

The chain has TRBV11-2 and TRBJ1-1; D perhaps matches TRBD1 (6 bases). CDR3 length: 15 amino acids. Trimming took 6 bases from V and 9 from J, leaving 23 bases between them. Germline lookup yields CDR1 SGHAT and CDR2 FQNNGV. CDR3 bases: TGTGCCAGCAGGAATAGAGGACAGTCTCGTTCTAAAGCTTTCTTT. This translates into CASRNRGQSRSKAFF.

The chain has TRBV7-2 and TRBJ2-3; D possibly corresponds to TRBD2 (5 bases). The germline V gene has CDR1 SGHTA and CDR2 FQGNSA. The length of the CDR3 is 13 residues. The V end lost 2 bases, the J end lost 7 bases, and 10 bases lay between the germline ends. As DNA, the CDR3 is TGTGCCAGCAGCTTAAGCGGCAGCAATACGCAGTATTTT. Translated: CASSLSGSNTQYF.

The V call is TRBV14, the J call TRBJ1-2; D remains ambiguous. The V end was cut by 2 bases, the J end by 4 bases, with 5 bases between. This CDR3 is 12 amino acids long. The germline V gene has CDR1 SGHDN and CDR2 FVKESK. In DNA form, the CDR3 reads TGTGCCAGCAGCCAATTCATCTATGGCTACACCTTC. Translating it yields CASSQFIYGYTF.

The V call is TRBV9, the J call TRBJ2-3; D assignment may be TRBD1 or TRBD2 (5 bases each). CDR3 length equals 16 residues. Per germline, CDR1 SGDLS and CDR2 YYNGEE. V lost 4 bases and J lost 0, with 15 bases in between. CDR3 in DNA: TGTGCCAGCAGCCAAGCCGGGACGCCTAGCACAGATACGCAGTATTTT. This gives the protein CASSQAGTPSTDTQYF.

V is TRBV21-1 and J is TRBJ1-5; the table calls TRBD1, which could not be checked here. TRBV21-1 is a known pseudogene. The CDR3 loop spans 16 amino acids. The CDR3: CASSKVSQGRNQPQHF. The CDR3 DNA sequence: TGTGCCAGCAGCAAAGTTTCTCAGGGGAGAAATCAGCCCCAGCATTTT.

This clone has a handful of counts. This chain joins TRBV7-9 and TRBJ2-5, with 10 bases that match TRBD2. The CDR3 extends over 16 amino acids. V gave up 5 bases and J gave up 5 bases; unmatched junction bases: 11. Germline values: CDR1 SEHNR, CDR2 FQNEAQ (reference sequence). CDR3 DNA: TGTGCCAGCAGCAAGACGGGACTAGCGTCAAGGGAGACCCAGTACTTC. This gives the protein CASSKTGLASRETQYF. Looking up the rest from reference TRBV7-9 and TRBJ2-5 gives the full variable domain: DTGVSQNPRHKITKRGQNVTFRCDPISEHNRLYWYRQTLGQGPEFLTYFQNEAQLEKSRLLSDRFSAERPKGSFSTLEIQRTEQGDSAMYLCASSKTGLASRETQYFGPGTRLLVL.

This sequence joins TRBV5-1 and TRBJ1-5; D gene ambiguous. Between the trimmed V and J ends, which lost 5 bases and 0 bases, there was a span of 6 bases. The CDR3 consists of 13 residues. Germline V gene data show CDR1 as SGHRS and CDR2 as YFSETQ. In nucleotides, the CDR3 is TGCGCCAGCAGGACGGATAGCAATCAGCCCCAGCATTTT. It encodes CASRTDSNQPQHF.

A single count supports this clone. The chain is built from TRBV5-1 and TRBJ2-1, with 10 bases identical to TRBD1. CDR3 length equals 17 residues. The germline V gene has CDR1 SGHRS and CDR2 YFSETQ. J gave up 7 bases and V 6 bases, and 16 bases lay outside the gene matches. Here the CDR3 reads CASTRPGGQGLNNEQFF. The CDR3 DNA is TGCGCCAGCACCCGGCCAGGGGGACAGGGGTTGAATAATGAGCAGTTCTTC.

The rearrangement links TRBV19 to TRBJ1-5; no clear D gene. The CDR3 extends over 14 amino acids. The V end lost 6 bases, the J end lost 3 bases, and 12 bases lay between the germline ends. From germline, CDR1 is LNHDA and CDR2 SQIVND (reference sequence). CDR3 sequence reads: CASSRVSSNQPQHF. As DNA, the CDR3 is TGTGCCAGTAGCCGAGTCTCGTCCAATCAGCCCCAGCATTTT. The full variable domain, rest sourced from reference TRBV19 and TRBJ1-5, is DGGITQSPKYLFRKEGQNVTLSCEQNLNHDAMYWYRQDPGQGLRLIYYSQIVNDFQKGDIAEGYSVSREKKESFPLTVTSAQKNPTAFYLCASSRVSSNQPQHFGDGTRLSIL.

CDR3 sequence reads: CASSPGQGLNNEQFF. DNA for the CDR3: TGTGCCAGTAGTCCCGGACAGGGTTTGAACAATGAGCAGTTCTTC. The genes are TRBV19 and TRBJ2-1, with 8 bases aligning to TRBD1. The J segment lost 5 bases and the V segment lost 5 bases, leaving 8 bases of the junction unmatched. The CDR3 totals 15 residues. Germline V gene data show CDR1 as LNHDA and CDR2 as SQIVND (reference sequence).

This chain links TRBV19 with TRBJ2-3; maybe TRBD2 (5 bases). Trimming cost V 5 bases and J 1 base, with 10 bases left between them. The V gene's germline CDR1 is LNHDA and CDR2 SQIVND (reference sequence). This CDR3 has 14 amino acids. CDR3 loop: CASSSGVRTDTQYF. The CDR3, as DNA: TGTGCCAGTAGTTCCGGGGTCCGCACAGATACGCAGTATTTT.